This T cell receptor beta chain was captured in a study of a mutant IDH1 vaccine in newly diagnosed glioma. Overall study: Of the patients given treatment, roughly 60% were male and about 40% were female, and a mean age of roughly 40 years was recorded.

Libraries were prepared by immunoSEQ multiplex PCR; TCRdb keeps only in-frame clonotypes and omits some of them. Seen here are some 56,000 clones, around 92% observed once, and the top ten hold over 2.5%. The time point was: baseline, week 1 (first vaccination visit). Specified treatment: pre-vaccination baseline after standard-of-care therapy. The specimen was PBMCs, collected from a glioma patient treated with radiotherapy, temozolomide or both. The receptor was derived from a man in his forties or fifties with glioma.

CDR3 amino acids: CASAPERHVRDTQYF. The CDR3 DNA reads as TGTGCCAGCGCTCCCGAGAGGCACGTGAGAGATACGCAGTATTTT. The rearrangement links TRBV7-9 to TRBJ2-3; unclear D gene. Deletions cut 8 bases from V and 5 bases from J, with 20 bases between. CDR3 size: 15 residues. CDR1 and CDR2 from the germline V gene are SEHNR and FQNEAQ (reference sequence).